This entry describes one T cell receptor (beta chain). The length of the CDR3 is 15 residues. Germline V gene lookup returns CDR1 MNHEY and CDR2 SVGAGI. The ends were cut back, 0 bases at V and 4 bases at J, with 12 bases in the middle. These data originate in a study of blood T cell repertoires in COVID-19. Study-wide context: Acute-phase and convalescent COVID-19 samples originated in the United States, Italy and Spain. PBMCs, B-cell-depleted T cells, or T cells provided the cDNA or gDNA that made up the material.

Original processing methods: Amplifying reference gene primers gave estimates of nucleated cell counts. Using immunoSEQ multiplex PCR, the repertoire was profiled, and TCRdb retains in-frame clones only, with some absent. The DNA gave D and trimming, while V, J and clone size come from that table. Of 15,000 to 20,000 clones listed, roughly 78% were seen once; the top ten hold roughly 23%. Sequencing was performed on peripheral blood. The V and J genes are TRBV6-5 and TRBJ1-1; the D is unclear. This clonotype originated in a man aged 60-69 years with active or convalescent COVID-19. CDR3 DNA: TGTGCCAGCAGTTACTCGAAACCCGGTACCACTGAAGCTTTCTTT. Translating it yields CASSYSKPGTTEAFF.